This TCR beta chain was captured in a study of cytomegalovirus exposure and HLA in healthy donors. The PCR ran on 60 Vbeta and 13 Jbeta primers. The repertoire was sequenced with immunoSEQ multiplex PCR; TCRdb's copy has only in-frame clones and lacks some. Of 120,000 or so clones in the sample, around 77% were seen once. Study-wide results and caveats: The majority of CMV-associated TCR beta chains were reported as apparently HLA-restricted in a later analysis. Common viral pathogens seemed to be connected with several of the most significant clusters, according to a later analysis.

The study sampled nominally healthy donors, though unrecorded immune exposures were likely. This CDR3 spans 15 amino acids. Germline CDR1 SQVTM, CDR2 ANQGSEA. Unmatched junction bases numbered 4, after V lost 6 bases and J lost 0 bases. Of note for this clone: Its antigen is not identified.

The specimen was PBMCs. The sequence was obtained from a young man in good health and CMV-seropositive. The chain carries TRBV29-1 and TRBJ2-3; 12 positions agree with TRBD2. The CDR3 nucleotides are TGCAGCGTCCGCGGACTAGCGGGGAGCACAGATACGCAGTATTTT. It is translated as CSVRGLAGSTDTQYF.